The 27 T cell receptor beta chains below come from one sample, sequenced in a study of cytomegalovirus exposure and HLA in healthy donors. The primer mix had 60 Vbeta and 13 Jbeta primers. Clones were read by immunoSEQ multiplex PCR, and TCRdb kept only the in-frame ones, dropping some. This table has some 120,000 clones, 77% appearing once. Sequencing was performed on PBMCs. All receptors derive from a man aged 18 to 35 in good health and CMV-seropositive.

This chain links TRBV6-5 with TRBJ2-5; D is unresolved. With 0 bases removed from V and 4 bases from J, the gap between germline ends came to 9 bases. CDR3 size: 14 residues. In germline, CDR1 is MNHEY, CDR2 SVGAGI. The CDR3 here is CASSYSIPGETQYF. The CDR3 nucleotides read TGTGCCAGCAGTTACTCGATTCCCGGAGAGACCCAGTACTTC.

This clone was recorded only once. The rearrangement uses TRBV9 and TRBJ1-1; 9 bases align to TRBD1. The CDR3 extends over 17 amino acids. The V and J ends lost 0 bases and 4 bases, in that order; junction bases with no gene match: 10. Germline CDR1 is SGDLS and CDR2 is YYNGEE. The CDR3 loop reads CASSVDAQGAFGTEAFF. Written as DNA, the CDR3 is TGTGCCAGCAGCGTAGATGCACAGGGGGCGTTCGGCACTGAAGCTTTCTTT. The full variable domain, in which reference TRBV9 and TRBJ1-1 provide the parts outside the CDR3, is DSGVTQTPKHLITATGQRVTLRCSPRSGDLSVYWYQQSLDQGLQFLIQYYNGEERAKGNILERFSAQQFPDLHSELNLSSLELGDSALYFCASSVDAQGAFGTEAFFGQGTRLTVV.

The chain links TRBV11-2 to TRBJ1-1; no clear D. CDR3 length: 14 amino acids. V lost 1 base to trimming and J lost 2 bases, with 8 bases between them. CDR1 and CDR2 from the germline V gene are SGHAT and FQNNGV. The CDR3 DNA follows: TGTGCCAGCAGCTTAGGTCCAGGAAACACTGAAGCTTTCTTT. Translating it yields CASSLGPGNTEAFF. The full variable domain, its missing parts supplied by reference TRBV11-2 and TRBJ1-1, is EAGVAQSPRYKIIEKRQSVAFWCNPISGHATLYWYQQILGQGPKLLIQFQNNGVVDDSQLPKDRFSAERLKGVDSTLKIQPAKLEDSAVYLCASSLGPGNTEAFFGQGTRLTVV.

Comments on this clone: Compared with germline, one end of the junction differs, possibly owing to a read error. This chain's CDR3 is CASSHEARSGANGLTF. CDR3 DNA: TGTGCCAGCAGCCATGAGGCTCGCTCTGGGGCCAACGGCCTGACTTTC. The rearrangement joins TRBV4-2 to TRBJ2-6; D may be TRBD1 (5 bases). Per germline, CDR1 LGHNA and CDR2 YNFKEQ. CDR3 size: 16 residues.

The rearrangement uses TRBV5-1 and TRBJ2-5; 10 nucleotides match TRBD2. Germline V gene sequence: CDR1 SGHRS, CDR2 YFSETQ. CDR3 size: 17 residues. The V gene end was trimmed by 3 bases and the J gene end by 5 bases; junction bases not matched to a gene: 13. As DNA, the CDR3 is TGCGCCAGCAGCTCCGTTAGCCGACTAGCGGGTATGGAGACCCAGTACTTC. This translates into CASSSVSRLAGMETQYF.

The chain links TRBV19 to TRBJ1-2; 9 positions agree with TRBD1. The CDR3 contains 13 residues. From germline, CDR1 is LNHDA and CDR2 SQIVND (reference sequence). The V and J ends lost 3 bases and 4 bases, in that order; junction bases with no gene match: 0. This chain's CDR3 is CASSMDRGYGYTF. The CDR3 DNA is TGTGCCAGTAGTATGGACAGGGGCTATGGCTACACCTTC. Drawing the rest from reference TRBV19 and TRBJ1-2, the complete variable domain is DGGITQSPKYLFRKEGQNVTLSCEQNLNHDAMYWYRQDPGQGLRLIYYSQIVNDFQKGDIAEGYSVSREKKESFPLTVTSAQKNPTAFYLCASSMDRGYGYTFGSGTRLTVV.

The V call is TRBV27, the J call TRBJ2-7, with a weak D call TRBD1 (6 bases). Trimming took 6 bases from V and 0 from J, leaving 12 bases between them. The CDR3 contains 14 residues. The germline gives CDR1 MNHEY, CDR2 SMNVEV (reference sequence). Here the CDR3 reads CASRVGGFSYEQYF. As DNA, the CDR3 is TGTGCCAGCAGAGTAGGGGGTTTCTCCTACGAGCAGTACTTC.

The chain uses TRBV27 and TRBJ2-5; 11 nucleotides align to TRBD2. CDR3 length: 17 residues. Trimming cost V 7 bases and J 0 bases; bases outside gene matches: 10. Germline V gene data show CDR1 as MNHEY and CDR2 as SMNVEV (reference sequence). The CDR3 sequence is CASKSMTSGKYQETQYF. The CDR3 DNA sequence: TGTGCCAGCAAGTCTATGACTAGCGGGAAGTACCAAGAGACCCAGTACTTC.

V is TRBV30 and J is TRBJ1-2, with TRBD1 identical over 7 bases. Germline values: CDR1 GTSNPN, CDR2 SVGIG (reference sequence). V dropped 2 bases and J dropped 2; count of bases not matched to a gene: 8. The CDR3 consists of 15 residues. DNA for the CDR3: TGTGCCTGGAGTCGCGAGCCGGGACAGAACTATGGCTACACCTTC. As protein: CAWSREPGQNYGYTF. The full variable domain, its missing parts supplied by reference TRBV30 and TRBJ1-2, is SQTIHQWPATLVQPVGSPLSLECTVEGTSNPNLYWYRQAAGRGLQLLFYSVGIGQISSEVPQNLSASRPQDRQFILSSKKLLLSDSGFYLCAWSREPGQNYGYTFGSGTRLTVV.

V usage is TRBV5-4 and J usage is TRBJ1-1; D may be TRBD1 (6 bases). The V gene's germline CDR1 is SGHNT and CDR2 YYREEE (reference sequence). This CDR3 comprises 13 residues. V dropped 0 bases and J dropped 5 bases, with 8 bases sitting between them. This chain's CDR3 is CASSLDRETEAFF. The CDR3 DNA follows: TGTGCCAGCAGCTTGGACAGGGAGACTGAAGCTTTCTTT.

Comment on this clone: One junction end disagrees with the germline gene, perhaps due to a read error. J is TRBJ2-5 and V is TRBV11-2, with D possibly TRBD2 on 5 matching bases. The germline gives CDR1 SGHAT, CDR2 FQNNGV. This CDR3 is built from 15 residues. Here the CDR3 reads CASSTPRSGGETQYF. CDR3 nucleotides: TGTGCGAGCAGTACCCCCCGCAGTGGAGGAGAGACCCAGTACTTC.

This chain links TRBV7-2 with TRBJ2-7; 9 bases line up with TRBD2. V was pared by 5 bases and J by 2 bases, with 4 bases of the junction left unmatched. Germline CDR1 is SGHTA and CDR2 is FQGNSA. The CDR3 consists of 14 residues. The CDR3 bases are TGTGCCAGCAGCCAGACTAGCGGAACCTACGAGCAGTACTTC. It encodes CASSQTSGTYEQYF.

This clone was recorded once. This chain connects TRBV5-1 to TRBJ1-2; D might be TRBD1 (5 bases). Germline CDR1 is SGHRS and CDR2 is YFSETQ. There are 16 residues in the CDR3. Trimming pared 1 base from V and 3 bases from J, leaving 16 bases between. The CDR3 spells CASSLSKGGGDYGYTF. CDR3 nucleotides: TGCGCCAGCAGCTTGAGTAAAGGCGGGGGGGACTATGGCTACACCTTC.

This rearrangement joins TRBV18 to TRBJ1-2, with no clear D. Trimming removed 1 base at V and 1 base at J, with 10 bases between. There are 15 residues in the CDR3. CDR1 KGHSH and CDR2 LQKENI come from the germline V gene. CDR3 sequence (DNA): TGTGCCAGCTCACCACGCGGACTGGATAACTATGGCTACACCTTC. As protein: CASSPRGLDNYGYTF. Together with reference TRBV18 and TRBJ1-2, the CDR3 gives the full variable domain: NAGVMQNPRHLVRRRGQEARLRCSPMKGHSHVYWYRQLPEEGLKFMVYLQKENIIDESGMPKERFSAEFPKEGPSILRIQQVVRGDSAAYFCASSPRGLDNYGYTFGSGTRLTVV.

The chain carries TRBV5-6 and TRBJ2-3; 9 nucleotides agree with TRBD2. Germline CDR1 reads SGHDT; CDR2 reads YYEEEE. This CDR3 has 15 amino acids. Trimming cost V 2 bases and J 4 bases; bases outside gene matches: 5. This chain's CDR3 is CASSFASGNPDTQYF. The CDR3 coding sequence is TGTGCCAGCAGCTTTGCTAGCGGGAACCCAGATACGCAGTATTTT. The complete variable domain, with remaining parts taken from reference TRBV5-6 and TRBJ2-3, reads DAGVTQSPTHLIKTRGQQVTLRCSPKSGHDTVSWYQQALGQGPQFIFQYYEEEERQRGNFPDRFSGHQFPNYSSELNVNALLLGDSALYLCASSFASGNPDTQYFGPGTRLTVL.

The rearrangement links TRBV4-2 to TRBJ1-6; D might be TRBD1 (5 bases). The CDR3 loop spans 16 amino acids. The V gene's germline CDR1 is LGHNA and CDR2 YNFKEQ. V lost 0 bases and J 11 bases, leaving 17 bases between the germline ends. The CDR3 bases are TGTGCCAGCAGCCAAGATCGTAGGGGCAGTGGGACACCCCTCCACTTT. Translation gives CASSQDRRGSGTPLHF.

This chain's CDR3 is CASSVGGVDTEAFF. The CDR3 DNA reads as TGTGCCAGCAGTGTGGGGGGTGTCGACACTGAAGCTTTCTTT. The rearrangement uses TRBV28 and TRBJ1-1; perhaps TRBD1 as D (5 bases). V lost 5 bases and J 3 bases, leaving 13 bases between the germline ends. Per the germline V gene, CDR1 is MDHEN and CDR2 is SYDVKM. CDR3 size: 14 residues. Together with reference TRBV28 and TRBJ1-1, the CDR3 gives the full variable domain: DVKVTQSSRYLVKRTGEKVFLECVQDMDHENMFWYRQDPGLGLRLIYFSYDVKMKEKGDIPEGYSVSREKKERFSLILESASTNQTSMYLCASSVGGVDTEAFFGQGTRLTVV.

The rearrangement links TRBV28 to TRBJ1-5; 7 bases fit TRBD1. The CDR3 is made up of 13 amino acids. V was pared by 3 bases and J by 7 bases, with 3 bases of the junction left unmatched. Germline assignment: CDR1 MDHEN and CDR2 SYDVKM. The CDR3 DNA reads as TGTGCCAGCAGTTTCCTAGGGGGCCAGCCCCAGCATTTT. Its protein product is CASSFLGGQPQHF. The whole variable domain, remainder taken from reference TRBV28 and TRBJ1-5, is DVKVTQSSRYLVKRTGEKVFLECVQDMDHENMFWYRQDPGLGLRLIYFSYDVKMKEKGDIPEGYSVSREKKERFSLILESASTNQTSMYLCASSFLGGQPQHFGDGTRLSIL.

This CDR3 reads CASRPGTAPGEQYF. In nucleotides, the CDR3 is TGTGCCAGCAGACCCGGGACAGCACCTGGCGAGCAGTACTTC. The chain links TRBV27 to TRBJ2-5; 7 bases align to TRBD1. TRBJ2-7 matches the DNA end more closely, so the J call is doubtful. Germline CDR1 MNHEY, CDR2 SMNVEV (reference sequence). The CDR3 has 14 residues.

The sample holds a few counts of this clone. The V gene is TRBV5-4, the J gene TRBJ2-5, with a tentative D call TRBD2 (6 bases). Deletions cut 3 bases from V and 2 bases from J, with 20 bases between. The CDR3 length is 17 residues. CDR1 and CDR2 (germline): SGHNT, YYREEE (reference sequence). The DNA for the CDR3 is TGTGCCAGCAGCTCCATTACACTAGCCGGGGATCAAGAGACCCAGTACTTC. This sequence encodes CASSSITLAGDQETQYF.

The genes are TRBV28 and TRBJ2-1; TRBD1 agrees at 8 bases. Germline V gene lookup returns CDR1 MDHEN and CDR2 SYDVKM. The CDR3 covers 15 residues. Losses at the gene ends were 2 bases for V and 4 bases for J; bases not matched to a gene: 4. As DNA, the CDR3 is TGTGCCAGCAGTTTACTCGGGACAGGTTACAATGAGCAGTTCTTC. This sequence encodes CASSLLGTGYNEQFF.

The chain is built from TRBV18 and TRBJ1-2, with 11 bases fitting TRBD1. V gave up 6 bases and J gave up 2 bases; unmatched junction bases: 5. CDR1 KGHSH and CDR2 LQKENI come from the germline V gene. The CDR3 is 15 amino acids. The CDR3 spells CASSGQGALNYGYTF. CDR3 nucleotides: TGTGCCAGCTCCGGACAGGGGGCGTTAAACTATGGCTACACCTTC.

The chain uses TRBV9 and TRBJ2-1; 8 bases are a match to TRBD2. Germline V gene lookup returns CDR1 SGDLS and CDR2 YYNGEE. This CDR3 region has 15 residues. Trimming took 3 bases from V and 7 from J; bases not matched to a gene: 9. DNA of the CDR3: TGTGCCAGCAGCGCGCTCGCTAGCGGGTATAATGAGCAGTTCTTC. This gives the protein CASSALASGYNEQFF.

The chain uses TRBV7-8 and TRBJ2-4; 11 nucleotides line up with TRBD2. The CDR3 extends over 17 amino acids. V trimming: 5 bases; J trimming: 0 bases; junction bases outside the gene matches: 6. The germline gives CDR1 SGHVS, CDR2 FQNEAQ. In DNA, the CDR3 is TGTGCCAGCAGCCCTCTAGCGGGGGGACTAGCCAAAAACATTCAGTACTTC. As protein: CASSPLAGGLAKNIQYF.

The rearrangement joins TRBV11-2 to TRBJ1-1; 7 nucleotides match TRBD1. Trimming removed 4 bases from V and 7 bases from J; junction bases left unmatched: 3. This CDR3 is built from 12 residues. Germline lookup yields CDR1 SGHAT and CDR2 FQNNGV. CDR3 region: CASSSGTDEAFF. Written as DNA, the CDR3 is TGTGCCAGCAGCTCCGGGACAGATGAAGCTTTCTTT. The full variable domain, in which reference TRBV11-2 and TRBJ1-1 provide the parts outside the CDR3, is EAGVAQSPRYKIIEKRQSVAFWCNPISGHATLYWYQQILGQGPKLLIQFQNNGVVDDSQLPKDRFSAERLKGVDSTLKIQPAKLEDSAVYLCASSSGTDEAFFGQGTRLTVV.

The chain employs TRBV6-5 and TRBJ1-6, with D tentatively TRBD1 (5 bases). V lost 4 bases and J 7 bases, leaving 14 bases between the germline ends. The CDR3 is 15 residues long. In germline, CDR1 is MNHEY, CDR2 SVGAGI. The CDR3 bases are TGTGCCAGCAGTTCGTCAGGGCTAGGAAATTCACCCCTCCACTTT. It translates to CASSSSGLGNSPLHF.

The chain joins TRBV6-6 to TRBJ2-1, with D perhaps TRBD1 (5 bases). The CDR3 is 15 amino acids. V dropped 0 bases and J dropped 1 base, with 7 bases sitting between them. Germline CDR1 MNHNY, CDR2 SVGAGI (reference sequence). The CDR3 region has the DNA TGTGCCAGCAGTTACTCCCAGGGATCCTACAATGAGCAGTTCTTC. Its translation: CASSYSQGSYNEQFF.